The 13 T cell receptor beta chains presented below share a single source sample, sequenced in a study of control samples from healthy donors and cancer patients. Using immunoSEQ multiplex PCR, the repertoire was profiled, and TCRdb retains in-frame clones only, with some absent. The sample contains some 190,000 clones, roughly nine tenths of which appear only once. Input material: blood. The receptor source for this set is a man in his thirties or forties in good health.

This rearrangement joins TRBV6-5 to TRBJ2-7; 10 bases match TRBD1. This CDR3 contains 14 residues. J was trimmed by 1 base and V by 6 bases; bases with no gene match: 3. Germline values: CDR1 MNHEY, CDR2 SVGAGI. The CDR3 nucleotides are TGTGCCAGCAGAGACAGGGGGCGGTCCTACGAGCAGTACTTC. This translates into CASRDRGRSYEQYF.

The chain carries TRBV9 and TRBJ1-2; D gene ambiguous. Trimming took off 0 bases at V and 1 base at J, with 16 bases between the two ends. CDR1 SGDLS and CDR2 YYNGEE come from the germline V gene. The CDR3 totals 17 residues. The CDR3: CASSVAGRLNLNYGYTF. CDR3 nucleotides: TGTGCCAGCAGCGTAGCAGGCCGCTTGAACCTTAACTATGGCTACACCTTC.

The rearrangement uses TRBV5-6 and TRBJ2-2, with 8 bases aligning to TRBD1. Germline V gene lookup returns CDR1 SGHDT and CDR2 YYEEEE. CDR3 length: 16 amino acids. The V gene end was trimmed by 4 bases and the J gene end by 4 bases; junction bases not matched to a gene: 9. CDR3 loop: CASSIGQGLFTGELFF. The CDR3 DNA sequence: TGTGCCAGCAGCATAGGACAGGGCCTCTTCACCGGGGAGCTGTTTTTT.

This chain links TRBV19 with TRBJ2-7; D ambiguous. The CDR3 is 11 residues long. Germline CDR1 and CDR2: LNHDA and SQIVND (reference sequence). Trimming removed 1 base at V and 7 bases at J, with 5 bases between. CDR3 loop: CASSIGREQYF. The CDR3 DNA sequence: TGTGCCAGTAGTATAGGACGGGAGCAGTACTTC.

The rearrangement uses TRBV7-3 and TRBJ1-2; D remains unclear. The V end lost 5 bases, the J end lost 4 bases, and 14 bases lay between the germline ends. In germline, CDR1 is SGHTA, CDR2 FQGTGA. The CDR3 is made up of 14 amino acids. CDR3: CASSRLRPTYGYTF. In nucleotides, the CDR3 is TGTGCCAGCAGCCGACTTAGGCCGACCTATGGCTACACCTTC.

The chain carries TRBV27 and TRBJ1-1, with 10 bases matching TRBD1. The CDR3 length is 17 residues. Germline V gives CDR1 MNHEY, CDR2 SMNVEV (reference sequence). V dropped 4 bases and J dropped 0; count of bases not matched to a gene: 8. CDR3 amino acids: CASSYRDRGLMNTEAFF. The CDR3 bases are TGTGCCAGCAGTTACCGAGACAGGGGGCTGATGAACACTGAAGCTTTCTTT.

This clone was found a few times. The chain uses TRBV6-4 and TRBJ2-2; TRBD2 is a possible D gene (6 bases). The V end was cut by 6 bases, the J end by 0 bases, with 8 bases between. This CDR3 has 14 residues. Germline assignment: CDR1 MRHNA and CDR2 SNTAGT. CDR3 coding DNA: TGTGCCAGCAGCTTAGCGGCGAACACCGGGGAGCTGTTTTTT. Its protein product is CASSLAANTGELFF.

The CDR3 here is CASPYHNYGYTF. The CDR3 nucleotides are TGTGCCAGCCCATACCATAACTATGGCTACACCTTC. The chain is built from TRBV21-1 and TRBJ1-2. TRBV21-1 counts as a pseudogene. CDR3 length equals 12 residues.

The chain has TRBV2 and TRBJ2-1; D not certain. CDR3 length: 13 amino acids. The germline gives CDR1 SNHLY, CDR2 FYNNEI. Trimming stripped 4 bases from V and 8 bases from J, with 12 bases between. The CDR3: CASSGGKGYEQFF. The CDR3 DNA reads as TGTGCCAGCAGTGGTGGGAAGGGCTATGAGCAGTTCTTC.

This chain uses TRBV7-9 with TRBJ2-7, with 7 positions matching TRBD1. The junction had 7 bases not matched to a gene; V was cut back by 5 bases and J by 3 bases. This CDR3 is built from 14 residues. CDR1 SEHNR and CDR2 FQNEAQ come from the germline V gene (reference sequence). CDR3 DNA: TGTGCCAGCAGCCCTCCAGGGGGAAACTACGAGCAGTACTTC. It encodes CASSPPGGNYEQYF.

The gene calls are TRBV3-1 (or the pseudogene TRBV3-2) and TRBJ2-1, with D perhaps TRBD2 (5 bases). V lost 1 base, J lost 5 bases, and 9 bases lay in between. This CDR3 spans 14 amino acids. Germline V gives CDR1 LGHDT, CDR2 YNNKEL (reference sequence). In DNA, the CDR3 is TGTGCCAGCAGCCAAGTTTACGGGGACAATGAGCAGTTCTTC. It encodes CASSQVYGDNEQFF.

This clone turned up a few times. V usage is TRBV29-1 and J usage is TRBJ2-7; D may be TRBD1 (5 bases). Germline values: CDR1 SQVTM, CDR2 ANQGSEA. The V and J ends lost 5 bases and 6 bases respectively, with 17 bases between them. This CDR3 spans 13 amino acids. CDR3 region: CSVRPAGPGEQYF. CDR3 DNA sequence: TGCAGCGTTCGACCAGCAGGGCCTGGCGAGCAGTACTTC.

J is TRBJ1-4 and V is TRBV15; D may be TRBD1 (6 bases). The V gene's germline CDR1 is LNHNV and CDR2 YYDKDF (reference sequence). Deletions cut 1 base from V and 4 bases from J, with 13 bases between. The CDR3 runs to 16 residues. The CDR3 region has the DNA TGTGCCACCAGCAGAGGCGAACAGGGCCGTAATGAAAAACTGTTTTTT. Translating it yields CATSRGEQGRNEKLFF.